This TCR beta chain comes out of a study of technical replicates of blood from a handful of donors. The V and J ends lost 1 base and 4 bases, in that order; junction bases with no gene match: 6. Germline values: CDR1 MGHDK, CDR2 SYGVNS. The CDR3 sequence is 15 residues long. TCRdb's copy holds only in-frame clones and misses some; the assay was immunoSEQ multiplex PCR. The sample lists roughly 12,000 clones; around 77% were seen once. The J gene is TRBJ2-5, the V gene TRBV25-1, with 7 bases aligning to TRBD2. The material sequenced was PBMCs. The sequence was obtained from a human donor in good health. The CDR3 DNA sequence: TGTGCCAGCAGTGAATTGAGGATAGCGGGAGAGACCCAGTACTTC. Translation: CASSELRIAGETQYF. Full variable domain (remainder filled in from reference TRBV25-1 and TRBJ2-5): EADIYQTPRYLVIGTGKKITLECSQTMGHDKMYWYQQDPGMELHLIHYSYGVNSTEKGDLSSESTVSRIRTEHFPLTLESARPSHTSQYLCASSELRIAGETQYFGPGTRLLVL.